The sequence of this T cell receptor (beta chain) was determined in a study of blood T cell repertoires in COVID-19. Study overall: Samples came from the United States, Italy and Spain, spanning acute and convalescent COVID-19. From T cells, B-cell-depleted T cells, or PBMCs came the material, which was cDNA or gDNA.

V lost 4 bases and J lost 9; bases outside the gene matches: 10. Germline V gives CDR1 LNHDA, CDR2 SQIVND (reference sequence). CDR3 size: 17 residues. In the authors' methods: Cell counts per sample came from amplifying reference gene primers. Sequencing used immunoSEQ multiplex PCR; TCRdb keeps in-frame clones, though not all of them. The DNA was the basis for D and trimming; V, J and clone size are from that table. The sample carries about 54,000 clones, 90% recorded once. The sequenced material came from peripheral blood. The TCR was taken from a woman aged 40 to 50 with active COVID-19. This chain joins TRBV19 and TRBJ2-1; 15 positions match TRBD2. The CDR3, as DNA: TGTGCCAGTAGTACGCGGACTAGCGGGGGGGCCTCCCGTGAGCAGTTCTTC. Translation: CASSTRTSGGASREQFF.